This entry features one TCR beta chain sequence. What it recognizes is unknown. The sample originates from a study of cytomegalovirus exposure and HLA in healthy donors. Whole-study results and caveats: The authors enumerated under 200 TCR beta chains as linked to cytomegalovirus. A later analysis found first-cohort TCR clusters tended to co-occur in the approximately 120 validation repertoires.

CDR3 size: 13 residues. Germline lookup yields CDR1 MDHEN and CDR2 SYDVKM. V lost 4 bases, J lost 4 bases, and 8 bases lay in between. Repertoires were generated with immunoSEQ multiplex PCR, while TCRdb's copy carries only in-frame clones and drops some. The sample lists 110,000 to 150,000 clones, 75% to 90% occurring once. This sequence originates from a woman younger than 30 in good health and CMV-seropositive. Sequencing was performed on PBMCs. This sequence joins TRBV28 and TRBJ1-5; D unclear. The CDR3 sequence: CASSWAANQPQHF. DNA of the CDR3: TGTGCCAGCAGTTGGGCAGCAAATCAGCCCCAGCATTTT.